This T cell receptor beta chain was identified in a study of cytomegalovirus exposure and HLA in healthy donors. Background on the study: Early released data comprised some 85 million unique TCRs from HLA-typed donors.

The CDR3 sequence is 16 residues long. The V gene's germline CDR1 is LNHDA and CDR2 SQIVND (reference sequence). V shed 7 bases and J shed 0 bases, with 15 bases lying between them. The PCR was carried out with 60 Vbeta primers and 13 Jbeta primers. TCRdb's table, derived via immunoSEQ multiplex PCR, lists solely in-frame clones and lacks some. The sample consists of approximately 100,000 clones, 75% to 90% of them appearing once. This chain joins TRBV19 and TRBJ2-2; maybe TRBD2 (7 bases). The TCR sequence derives from a man between 35 and 55 years old in good health and CMV-seropositive. Input material: PBMCs. CDR3 residues: CASTPSGGPNTGELFF. DNA for the CDR3: TGTGCCAGTACCCCTTCCGGGGGGCCGAACACCGGGGAGCTGTTTTTT.